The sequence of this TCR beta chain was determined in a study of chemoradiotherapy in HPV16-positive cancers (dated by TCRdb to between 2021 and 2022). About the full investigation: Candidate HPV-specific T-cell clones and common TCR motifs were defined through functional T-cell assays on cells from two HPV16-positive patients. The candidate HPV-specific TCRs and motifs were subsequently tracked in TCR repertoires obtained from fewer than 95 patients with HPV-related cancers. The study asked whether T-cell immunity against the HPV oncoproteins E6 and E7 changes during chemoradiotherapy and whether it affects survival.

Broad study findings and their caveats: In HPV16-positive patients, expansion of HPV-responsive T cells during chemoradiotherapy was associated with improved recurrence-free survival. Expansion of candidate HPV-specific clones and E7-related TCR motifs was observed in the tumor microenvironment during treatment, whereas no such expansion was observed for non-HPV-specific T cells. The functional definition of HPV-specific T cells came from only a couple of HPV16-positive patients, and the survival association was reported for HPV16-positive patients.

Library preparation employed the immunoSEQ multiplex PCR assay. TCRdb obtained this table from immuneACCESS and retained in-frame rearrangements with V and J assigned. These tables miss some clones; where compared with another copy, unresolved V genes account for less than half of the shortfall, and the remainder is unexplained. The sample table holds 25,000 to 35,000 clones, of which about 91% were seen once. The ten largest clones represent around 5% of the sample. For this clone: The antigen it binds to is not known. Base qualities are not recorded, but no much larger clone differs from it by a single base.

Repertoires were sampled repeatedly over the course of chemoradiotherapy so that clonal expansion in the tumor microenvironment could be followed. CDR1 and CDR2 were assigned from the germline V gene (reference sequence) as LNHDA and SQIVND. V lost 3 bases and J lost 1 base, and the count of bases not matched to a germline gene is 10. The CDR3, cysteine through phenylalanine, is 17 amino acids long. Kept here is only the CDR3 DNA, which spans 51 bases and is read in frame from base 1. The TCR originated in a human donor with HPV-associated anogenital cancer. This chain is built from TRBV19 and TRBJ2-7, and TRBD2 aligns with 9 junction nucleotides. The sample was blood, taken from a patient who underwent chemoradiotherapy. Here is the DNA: TGTGCCAGTAGTATCGGGGCTAGCGGGGTTCTATCCTACGAGCAGTACTTC. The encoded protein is CASSIGASGVLSYEQYF.